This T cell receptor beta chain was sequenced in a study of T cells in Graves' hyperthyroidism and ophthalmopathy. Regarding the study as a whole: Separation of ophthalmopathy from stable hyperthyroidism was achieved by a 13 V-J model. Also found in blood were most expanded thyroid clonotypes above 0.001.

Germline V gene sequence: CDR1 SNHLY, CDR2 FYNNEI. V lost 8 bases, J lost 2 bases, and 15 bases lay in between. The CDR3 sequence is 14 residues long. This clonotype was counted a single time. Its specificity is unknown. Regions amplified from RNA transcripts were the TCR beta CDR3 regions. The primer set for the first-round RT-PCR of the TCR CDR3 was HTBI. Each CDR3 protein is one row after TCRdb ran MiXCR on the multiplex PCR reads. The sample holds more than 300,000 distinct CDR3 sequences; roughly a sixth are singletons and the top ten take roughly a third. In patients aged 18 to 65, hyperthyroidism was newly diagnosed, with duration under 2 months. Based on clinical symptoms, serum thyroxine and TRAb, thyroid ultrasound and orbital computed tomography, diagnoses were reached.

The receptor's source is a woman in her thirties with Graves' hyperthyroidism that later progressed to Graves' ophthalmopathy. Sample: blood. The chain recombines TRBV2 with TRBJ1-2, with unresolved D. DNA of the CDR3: TGTGCCAGCGGACGTCTAGGCCTAAACTATGGCTACACCTTC. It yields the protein CASGRLGLNYGYTF.